This TCR beta chain emerged from a study of PD-1 blockade in classical Hodgkin lymphoma. On the study more broadly: Patients received nivolumab 3 mg/kg intravenously every 2 weeks. General observations from the study: Repertoires differed for reasons still undefined, possibly disease activity or prior therapy. Diversity in CD4+ TCRs, unlike that measured in CD8+ TCRs, had risen significantly by C4D1.

Germline V gene lookup returns CDR1 SGHAT and CDR2 FQNNGV. This CDR3 is built from 14 residues. Deletions cut 4 bases from V and 1 base from J, with 8 bases between. Data came from immunoSEQ multiplex PCR; TCRdb stores just in-frame clones and leaves some out. This table holds approximately 100,000 clones, roughly 90% found once. Comments on this clone: Its antigen is currently unknown.

Brentuximab vedotin exposure varied, and every patient relapsed after autologous stem cell transplantation. Best outcomes ranged across complete response, partial response and progressive disease. The material was peripheral blood mononuclear cells (PBMCs), obtained at baseline. This sequence originates from a human donor with classical Hodgkin lymphoma. The chain links TRBV11-2 to TRBJ1-5, with TRBD1 as a possible D gene (5 bases). CDR3 amino acids: CASSSSGSNQPQHF. In nucleotides, the CDR3 is TGTGCCAGCAGCTCCTCAGGGAGCAATCAGCCCCAGCATTTT.